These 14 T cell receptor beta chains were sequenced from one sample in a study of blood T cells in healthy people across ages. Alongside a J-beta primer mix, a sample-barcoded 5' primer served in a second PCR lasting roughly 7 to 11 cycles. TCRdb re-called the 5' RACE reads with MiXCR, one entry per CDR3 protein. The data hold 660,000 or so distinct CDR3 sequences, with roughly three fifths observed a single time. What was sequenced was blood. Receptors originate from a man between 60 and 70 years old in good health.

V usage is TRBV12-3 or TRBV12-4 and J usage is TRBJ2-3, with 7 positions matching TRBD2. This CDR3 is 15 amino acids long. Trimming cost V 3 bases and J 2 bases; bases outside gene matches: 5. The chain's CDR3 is CASSLASGNTDTQYF. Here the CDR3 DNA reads TGTGCCAGCAGTTTGGCTAGCGGAAACACAGATACGCAGTATTTT.

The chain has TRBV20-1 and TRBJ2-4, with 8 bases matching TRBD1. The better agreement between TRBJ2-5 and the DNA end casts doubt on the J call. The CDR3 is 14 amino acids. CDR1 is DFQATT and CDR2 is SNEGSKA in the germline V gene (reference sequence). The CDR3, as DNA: TGCAGTGCTCATCGGACAGGGTGGGGAGAGACCCAGTACTTC. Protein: CSAHRTGWGETQYF.

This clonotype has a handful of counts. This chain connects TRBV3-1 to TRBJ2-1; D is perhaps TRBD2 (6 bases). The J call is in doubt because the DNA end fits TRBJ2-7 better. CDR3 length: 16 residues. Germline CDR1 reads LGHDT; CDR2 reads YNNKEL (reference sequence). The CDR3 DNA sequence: TGTGCCAGCAGCCCCCGGGAGCGTCAGTCTGCCTACGAGCAGTACTTC. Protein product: CASSPRERQSAYEQYF.

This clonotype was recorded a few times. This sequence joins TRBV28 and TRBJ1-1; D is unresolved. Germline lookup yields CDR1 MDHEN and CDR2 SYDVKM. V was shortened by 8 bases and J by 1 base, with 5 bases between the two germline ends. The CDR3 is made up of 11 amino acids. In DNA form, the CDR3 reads TGTGCCAGCGGGAGGAACACTGAAGCTTTCTTT. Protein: CASGRNTEAFF.

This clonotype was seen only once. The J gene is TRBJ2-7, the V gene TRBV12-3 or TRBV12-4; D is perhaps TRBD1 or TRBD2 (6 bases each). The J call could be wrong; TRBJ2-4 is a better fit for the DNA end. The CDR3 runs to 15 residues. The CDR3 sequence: CASSLMRGDKNIQYF. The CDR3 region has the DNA TGTGCCAGCAGTTTAATGAGGGGGGACAAAAACATTCAGTACTTC.

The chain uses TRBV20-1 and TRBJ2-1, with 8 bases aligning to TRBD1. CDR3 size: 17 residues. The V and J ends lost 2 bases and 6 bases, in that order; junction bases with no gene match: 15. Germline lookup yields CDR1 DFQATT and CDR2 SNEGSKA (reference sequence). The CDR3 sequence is CSARSISGTGRSNEQFF. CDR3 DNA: TGCAGTGCTAGATCGATATCCGGGACAGGAAGGAGCAATGAGCAGTTCTTC.

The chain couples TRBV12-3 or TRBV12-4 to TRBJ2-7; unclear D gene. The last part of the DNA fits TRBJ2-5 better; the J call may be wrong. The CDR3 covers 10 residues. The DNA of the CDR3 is TGTGCCAGCATGGGGGAGACCCAGTACTTC. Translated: CASMGETQYF.

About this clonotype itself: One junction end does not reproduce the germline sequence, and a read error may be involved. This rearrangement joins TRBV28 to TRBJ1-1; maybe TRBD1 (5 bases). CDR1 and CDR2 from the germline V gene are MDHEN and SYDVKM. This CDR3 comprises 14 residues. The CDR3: CTSSPARGAAEAFF. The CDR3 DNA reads TGTACCAGCAGTCCCGCCCGGGGCGCGGCTGAAGCTTTCTTT.

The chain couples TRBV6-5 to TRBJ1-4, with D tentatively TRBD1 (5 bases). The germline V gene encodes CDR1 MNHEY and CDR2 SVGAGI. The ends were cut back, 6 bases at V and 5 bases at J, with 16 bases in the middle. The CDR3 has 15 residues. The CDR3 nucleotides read TGTGCCAGCAGGTCAAACGGGGCAGGGAATGAAAAACTGTTTTTT. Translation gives CASRSNGAGNEKLFF.

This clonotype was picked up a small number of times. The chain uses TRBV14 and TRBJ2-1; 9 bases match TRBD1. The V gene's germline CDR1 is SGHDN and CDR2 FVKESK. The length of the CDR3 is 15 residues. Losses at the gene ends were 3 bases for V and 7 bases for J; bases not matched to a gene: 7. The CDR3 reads CASSQGQGGHNEQFF. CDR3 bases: TGTGCCAGCAGCCAGGGACAGGGAGGTCATAATGAGCAGTTCTTC.

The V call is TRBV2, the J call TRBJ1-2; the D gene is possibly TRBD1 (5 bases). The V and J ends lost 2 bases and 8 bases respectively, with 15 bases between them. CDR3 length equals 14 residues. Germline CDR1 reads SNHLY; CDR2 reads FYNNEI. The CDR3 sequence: CASSERRQGKGYTF. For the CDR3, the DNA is TGTGCCAGCAGTGAAAGACGGCAGGGCAAGGGCTACACCTTC.

CDR3 amino acids: CASSVGASGNTEAFF. CDR3 DNA sequence: TGTGCCAGCAGTGTGGGGGCCTCAGGGAACACTGAAGCTTTCTTT. V usage is TRBV12-3 or TRBV12-4 and J usage is TRBJ1-1, with D maybe TRBD1 (6 bases). V was shortened by 5 bases and J by 1 base, with 14 bases between the two germline ends. CDR3 length: 15 residues.

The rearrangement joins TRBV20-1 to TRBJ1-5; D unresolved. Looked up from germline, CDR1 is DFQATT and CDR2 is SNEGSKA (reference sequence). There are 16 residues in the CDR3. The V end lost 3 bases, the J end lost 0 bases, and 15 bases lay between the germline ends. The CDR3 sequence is CSARFRGEYSNQPQHF. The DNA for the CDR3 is TGCAGTGCTAGGTTTAGAGGAGAGTATAGCAATCAGCCCCAGCATTTT.

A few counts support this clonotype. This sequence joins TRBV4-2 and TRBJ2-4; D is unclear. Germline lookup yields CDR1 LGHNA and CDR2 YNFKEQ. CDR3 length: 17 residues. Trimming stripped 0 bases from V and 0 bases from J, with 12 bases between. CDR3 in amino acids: CASSQEGYRLAKNIQYF. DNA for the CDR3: TGTGCCAGCAGCCAAGAGGGCTACAGACTAGCCAAAAACATTCAGTACTTC.